This is a list of T cell receptor beta chains from one sample in a study of Ad26.COV2.S vaccination and SARS-CoV-2 variants. The method was immunoSEQ multiplex PCR; TCRdb's version includes in-frame clones alone and lacks a portion of them. The top ten clones hold more than 2.5% of a sample with hundreds of thousands of clones, 80% to 90% of them seen once. Sequencing was performed on peripheral blood, taken in a trial of Ad26.COV2.S vaccine versus placebo. All receptors come from a person aged 18-65 years who received the Ad26.COV2.S COVID-19 vaccine or a placebo. The CDR3 runs from the conserved cysteine through the conserved F or W. A D gene is named only where the DNA matches it firmly. Rows give clone size only sometimes, using once, few, many, or a class for an expanded clone.

J gene | V gene | clone size | D gene | CDR3 DNA | CDR3 protein
TRBJ1-4 | TRBV2 | . | TRBD1 | TGTGCCAGCAGCATCCAACCGGGACAGGCTGAAAAACTGTTTTTT | CASSIQPGQAEKLFF
TRBJ2-5 | TRBV18 | . | . | TGTGCCAGCGCTGGGACGCTTCAAGAGACCCAGTACTTC | CASAGTLQETQYF
TRBJ1-2 | TRBV7-2 | . | . | TGTGCCAGCAGCAAACCAGAGACAGGCTTCTATGGCTACACCTTC | CASSKPETGFYGYTF
TRBJ1-2 | TRBV11-2 | . | TRBD1 | TGTGCCAGCAGCTGGGACAGCAACTATGGCTACACCTTC | CASSWDSNYGYTF
TRBJ1-1 | TRBV30 | . | . | TGTGCCCATGGGCAGGGGAACACTGAAGCTTTCTTT | CAHGQGNTEAFF
TRBJ1-6 | TRBV27 | . | TRBD1 | TGTGCCAGCAGCCCCGGGACAGGGGGGAATAATTCACCCCTCCACTTT | CASSPGTGGNNSPLHF
TRBJ1-5 | TRBV6-6 | . | . | TGTGCCAGCATCACGACACAGGGCCTGAATCAGCCCCAGCATTTT | CASITTQGLNQPQHF
TRBJ2-1 | TRBV5-1 | . | . | TGCGCCAGCAGACTGAGGAAGGATAAGTTCTTC | CASRLRKDKFF
TRBJ2-7 | TRBV6-6 | . | TRBD2 | TGTGCCAGCAGTCCAACTAGCGGGAGGTCCTACGAGCAGTACTTC | CASSPTSGRSYEQYF
TRBJ1-2 | TRBV27 | . | . | TGTGCCAGCACCTCTGACAGGAACTATGGCTACACCTTC | CASTSDRNYGYTF
TRBJ2-1 | TRBV4-2 | . | TRBD2 | TGTGCCAGCAGCCAAGAGGCGGGAGTTTACTACAATGAGCAGTTCTTC | CASSQEAGVYYNEQFF
TRBJ1-4 | TRBV30 | . | . | TGTGCCTGGAGTGTGGATGGTGAAAAACTGTTTTTT | CAWSVDGEKLFF
TRBJ2-3 | TRBV2 | . | . | TGTGCCAGCAGTAAAGAGGGGACATCGCTAACCGGCACAGATACGCAGTATTTT | CASSKEGTSLTGTDTQYF
TRBJ1-2 | TRBV5-5 | . | . | TGTGCCAGCAGCTTCGGGTTCGGCAGGGCCCGAGGGGGCTACACCTTC | CASSFGFGRARGGYTF
TRBJ2-3 | TRBV4-3 | few | TRBD2 | TGCGCCAGCAGCCAGGGATCGGGACTAGCGGGGAGTGCGCAGTATTTT | CASSQGSGLAGSAQYF
TRBJ1-1 | TRBV10-2 | . | . | TGCGCCAGCAGTGAGGGACAGTTGGGTTGGACTGAAGCTTTCTTT | CASSEGQLGWTEAFF
TRBJ2-3 | TRBV13 | . | . | TGTGCCAGCAGTCCGAGGGGGGCAGATACGCAGTATTTT | CASSPRGADTQYF
TRBJ1-4 | TRBV7-9 | . | . | TGTGCCAGCAGCTTAGCGTTTGCAGGGGCGGGTGAAAAACTGTTTTTT | CASSLAFAGAGEKLFF
TRBJ2-7 | TRBV2 | few | . | TGTGCCAGCAGTGATGGGCCCTACGAGCAGTACTTC | CASSDGPYEQYF
TRBJ2-5 | TRBV3-1/TRBV3-2 | . | TRBD2 | TGTGCCAGCAGCCAAGGGACTAGCGGGAGGGCCGAGACCCAGTACTTC | CASSQGTSGRAETQYF
TRBJ2-7 | TRBV7-8 | once | . | TGTGCCAGCAGCTTAGACAGGGTCAACGAGCAGTACTTC | CASSLDRVNEQYF
TRBJ2-3 | TRBV9 | once | . | TGTGCCAGCAGCGTAGCGCAGGCCCGTAGCACAGATACGCAGTATTTT | CASSVAQARSTDTQYF
TRBJ2-5 | TRBV7-6 | . | TRBD2 | TGTGCCAGCAGCTTACCAGCGGGGGGGCCCTCGTACCAAGAGACCCAGTACTTC | CASSLPAGGPSYQETQYF
TRBJ2-7 | TRBV7-9 | . | TRBD2 | TGTGCCAGCGGACAAGCGGGAGCCCTGAACGAGCAGTACTTC | CASGQAGALNEQYF
TRBJ2-2 | TRBV20-1 | many | . | TGCAGTGCTCCAGACGTCGGGGAGCTGTTTTTT | CSAPDVGELFF
TRBJ2-5 | TRBV12-3/TRBV12-4 | . | . | TGTGCCAGCAGTTTAGCAGAGGGGGAGACCCAGTACTTC | CASSLAEGETQYF
TRBJ2-1 | TRBV15 | once | . | TGTGCCACCAGCAGAGAGACCGACTACAATGAGCAGTTCTTC | CATSRETDYNEQFF
TRBJ2-7 | TRBV6-5 | once | TRBD1 | TGTGCCAGCCTCCCGGGGACAGGGAGGCACGAGCAGTACTTC | CASLPGTGRHEQYF
TRBJ1-4 | TRBV30 | once | . | TGTGCCTGGAGTTTAAAACGGGTACAAGGGAATGAAAAACTGTTTTTT | CAWSLKRVQGNEKLFF
TRBJ2-7 | TRBV4-1 | . | TRBD2 | TGCGCCAGCAGCCACGGGACTAGCGGCTCCTACGAGCAGTACTTC | CASSHGTSGSYEQYF
TRBJ2-1 | TRBV7-9 | . | TRBD2 | TGTGCCAGCAGCCCCGGAACCGGGACTAGCGGGGGTAATGAGCAGTTCTTC | CASSPGTGTSGGNEQFF
TRBJ1-6 | TRBV6-5 | . | . | TGTGCCAGAATTATTGGGTGGACCTATAATTCACCCCTCCACTTT | CARIIGWTYNSPLHF
TRBJ1-2 | TRBV10-3 | . | . | TGTGCCATCAGTGAGTCGACATCCTCCTATGGCTACACCTTC | CAISESTSSYGYTF
TRBJ2-1 | TRBV12-3/TRBV12-4 | . | . | TGTGCCAGCAGTTTTAGCCTATACAATGAGCAGTTCTTC | CASSFSLYNEQFF
TRBJ2-2 | TRBV18 | once | TRBD2 | TGTGCCAGCTCACTGTGGGGACTAGTCAACACCGGGGAGCTGTTTTTT | CASSLWGLVNTGELFF
TRBJ1-1 | TRBV7-6 | . | . | TGTGCCAGCAGCTTATCAGACAGGACTGCTGAAGCTTTCTTT | CASSLSDRTAEAFF
TRBJ2-5 | TRBV5-4 | . | TRBD1 | TGTGCCAGCAGCTCCAACTGGGACAGCTTAGGAGAGACCCAGTACTTC | CASSSNWDSLGETQYF
TRBJ1-2 | TRBV2 | . | . | TGTGCCAGCGGTTGGGAGGGGATTGCCTATGGCTACACCTTC | CASGWEGIAYGYTF
TRBJ2-7 | TRBV5-1 | . | TRBD2 | TGCGCCAGCACCTCTCGGACTAGCGGCTCCTACGAGCAGTACTTC | CASTSRTSGSYEQYF
TRBJ2-3 | TRBV6-4 | once | . | TGTGCCAGCAGCCTGGAGGAGGGAACAGATACGCAGTATTTT | CASSLEEGTDTQYF
TRBJ2-2 | TRBV7-3 | . | TRBD2 | TGTGCCAGCAGCCCCGGGACTAGCGACACCGGGGAGCTGTTTTTT | CASSPGTSDTGELFF